The 9 T cell receptor beta chains below come from one sample, sequenced in a study of blood T cell repertoires in COVID-19. Sequencing used immunoSEQ multiplex PCR; TCRdb keeps in-frame clones, though not all of them. Of roughly 35,000 clones detected, over 90% appear once; the ten largest clones hold more than 4%. What was sequenced was peripheral blood. Receptor source: a human donor in a cohort sampled during active COVID-19.

The chain couples TRBV4-2 to TRBJ1-4, with TRBD1 as a possible D gene (5 bases). Trimming shortened V by 0 bases and J by 6 bases, and 14 bases separated the two germline ends. CDR1 LGHNA and CDR2 YNFKEQ come from the germline V gene. There are 16 residues in the CDR3. This CDR3 reads CASSQDRGTGDEKLFF. The CDR3 DNA reads TGTGCCAGCAGCCAAGATCGGGGTACGGGGGATGAAAAACTGTTTTTT.

This CDR3 is CASSIDEGSGNEKLFF. CDR3 coding DNA: TGTGCCAGTAGTATAGATGAGGGTTCCGGCAATGAAAAACTGTTTTTT. This chain uses TRBV19 with TRBJ1-4; D is unclear. CDR3 size: 16 residues. V lost 0 bases, J lost 5 bases, and 13 bases lay in between. Germline V gives CDR1 LNHDA, CDR2 SQIVND (reference sequence).

The chain is built from TRBV15 and TRBJ1-1; D remains unclear. Between the trimmed V and J ends, which lost 0 bases and 4 bases, there was a span of 12 bases. This CDR3 has 15 residues. From germline, CDR1 is LNHNV and CDR2 YYDKDF (reference sequence). The CDR3 loop is CATSRDLELSTEAFF. The DNA for the CDR3 is TGTGCCACCAGCAGAGATCTGGAACTAAGCACTGAAGCTTTCTTT.

This chain connects TRBV4-1 to TRBJ2-1; D might be TRBD1 (6 bases). Germline V gene lookup returns CDR1 MGHRA and CDR2 YSYEKL. Trimming took 2 bases from V and 3 from J, leaving 17 bases between them. CDR3 length: 17 residues. This CDR3 reads CASSQPPQGGYYNEQFF. CDR3 DNA sequence: TGCGCCAGCAGCCAACCCCCACAGGGCGGCTACTACAATGAGCAGTTCTTC.

The chain couples TRBV4-1 to TRBJ2-1; D is perhaps TRBD1 (5 bases). The ends were cut back, 5 bases at V and 5 bases at J, with 16 bases in the middle. Germline CDR1 reads MGHRA; CDR2 reads YSYEKL. CDR3 size: 15 residues. CDR3 nucleotide sequence: TGCGCCAGCAGCTTCCCGCCCAGGGCAGACAATGAGCAGTTCTTC. It specifies CASSFPPRADNEQFF.

The V call is TRBV13, the J call TRBJ1-6; D not certain. There are 15 residues in the CDR3. V was clipped by 0 bases and J by 8 bases, with 11 bases between them. Germline CDR1 reads PRHDT; CDR2 reads FYEKMQ (reference sequence). DNA for the CDR3: TGTGCCAGCAGCTTAGGCCTCCCGGAGTATTCACCCCTCCACTTT. Residues: CASSLGLPEYSPLHF. Full variable domain (rest looked up from reference TRBV13 and TRBJ1-6): AAGVIQSPRHLIKEKRETATLKCYPIPRHDTVYWYQQGPGQDPQFLISFYEKMQSDKGSIPDRFSAQQFSDYHSELNMSSLELGDSALYFCASSLGLPEYSPLHFGNGTRLTVT.

The chain joins TRBV5-1 to TRBJ1-3; no clear D gene. Germline values: CDR1 SGHRS, CDR2 YFSETQ. V lost 5 bases and J 0 bases, leaving 6 bases between the germline ends. There are 13 residues in the CDR3. The CDR3 spells CASRRSSGNTIYF. In DNA, the CDR3 is TGCGCCAGCAGGCGTAGCTCTGGAAACACCATATATTTT.

The chain carries TRBV30 and TRBJ1-5, with unresolved D. Germline V gives CDR1 GTSNPN, CDR2 SVGIG (reference sequence). The V and J ends lost 2 bases and 3 bases respectively, with 11 bases between them. CDR3 size: 14 residues. This chain's CDR3 is CAWSLTDYNQPQHF. The DNA for the CDR3 is TGTGCCTGGAGTTTGACCGACTACAATCAGCCCCAGCATTTT.

The V and J genes are TRBV5-4 and TRBJ1-2, with unresolved D. The V end was cut by 7 bases, the J end by 4 bases, with 11 bases between. Germline V lookup: CDR1 SGHNT, CDR2 YYREEE (reference sequence). CDR3 length equals 12 residues. CDR3 DNA sequence: TGTGCCAGCCTTACACAAGTCTATGGCTACACCTTC. Translated, it gives CASLTQVYGYTF.